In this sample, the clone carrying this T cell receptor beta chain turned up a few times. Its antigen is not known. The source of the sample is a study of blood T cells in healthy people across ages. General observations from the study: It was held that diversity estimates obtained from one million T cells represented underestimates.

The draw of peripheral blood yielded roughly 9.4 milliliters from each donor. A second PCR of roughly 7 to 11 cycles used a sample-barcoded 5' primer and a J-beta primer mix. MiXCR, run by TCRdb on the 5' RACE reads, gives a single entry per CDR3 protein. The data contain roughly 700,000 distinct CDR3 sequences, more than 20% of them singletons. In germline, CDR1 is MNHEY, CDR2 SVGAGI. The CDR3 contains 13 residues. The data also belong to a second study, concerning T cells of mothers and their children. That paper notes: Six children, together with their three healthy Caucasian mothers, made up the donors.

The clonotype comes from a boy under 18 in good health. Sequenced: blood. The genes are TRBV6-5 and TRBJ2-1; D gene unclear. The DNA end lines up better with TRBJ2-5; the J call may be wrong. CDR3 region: CAAYRALQETQYF. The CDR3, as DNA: TGTGCCGCCTACAGAGCGTTACAAGAGACCCAGTACTTC.